The sample holds many counts of the clone carrying this TCR beta chain. Its antigen remains unknown. TCRdb re-called the RT-PCR reads through MiXCR, storing one row per CDR3 protein. The sample contains about 780,000 distinct CDR3 sequences, approximately 17% of which appear only once. This CDR3 contains 14 residues. V was clipped by 6 bases and J by 6 bases, with 12 bases between them. This sample stems from a study of response to subunit inactivated influenza vaccine. Study findings and constraints: It was the authors' suggestion that each seasonal influenza vaccination recruits few new T cells.

The material was PBMCs from blood, obtained 4 to 6 days after vaccination. This TCR came from a man aged 50 to 59 who received an inactivated influenza vaccine. The chain employs TRBV12-3 or TRBV12-4 and TRBJ1-6; perhaps TRBD1 as D (5 bases). CDR3 in amino acids: CASRRDRSNSPLHF. The CDR3 bases are TGTGCCAGCAGAAGAGACAGAAGTAATTCACCCCTCCACTTT.